The rows below give T cell receptor beta chains drawn from one sample of a study of T cell responses to AZD1222 COVID-19 vaccine. Clones were sequenced by immunoSEQ multiplex PCR, and TCRdb holds only the in-frame ones, with some missing. The repertoire holds some 100,000 clones, 85% to 90% seen once, with 15% to 20% in the top ten. Here the sequenced sample was peripheral blood, taken on day 0 of AZD1222 vaccination. The receptors derive from an adult in good health. Each CDR3 is given with its conserved first and last residue. Each record gives: V gene, J gene, clone size, D gene, CDR3 DNA, CDR3 protein. The D gene is left open where the match is weak. Size is stated for part of the rows, as once, few or many counts, or as a class when the clone is expanded.

V: TRBV2; J: TRBJ1-2; size: .; D: .; DNA: TGTGCCAGCAGTACCCAGGGGTCTAACTATGGCTACACCTTC; CDR3: CASSTQGSNYGYTF
V: TRBV6-6; J: TRBJ1-2; size: .; D: .; DNA: TGTGCCAGCAGCTCGGCAGGTGGCTACACCTTC; CDR3: CASSSAGGYTF
V: TRBV30; J: TRBJ2-7; size: .; D: TRBD2; DNA: TGTGCCTGGCGGCTAGCGGGAGTTTACGAGCAGTACTTC; CDR3: CAWRLAGVYEQYF
V: TRBV19; J: TRBJ1-1; size: .; D: TRBD1; DNA: TGTGCCAGTAGTATAACCGCAGGGGGTGACACTGAAGCTTTCTTT; CDR3: CASSITAGGDTEAFF
V: TRBV5-4; J: TRBJ1-6; size: .; D: TRBD1; DNA: TGTGCCAGCAGAAAGGCGGGACAGGGGAGCTCCTATAATTCACCCCTCCACTTT; CDR3: CASRKAGQGSSYNSPLHF
V: TRBV4-1; J: TRBJ2-7; size: once; D: .; DNA: TGCGCCAGCAGCTCGACAGAGGACAACTCCTACGAGCAGTACTTC; CDR3: CASSSTEDNSYEQYF
V: TRBV6-1; J: TRBJ1-3; size: .; D: .; DNA: TGTGCCAGCAGTGAAAAAGGGAAATCTGTGAACACCATATATTTT; CDR3: CASSEKGKSVNTIYF
V: TRBV9; J: TRBJ1-1; size: .; D: TRBD1; DNA: TGTGCCAGCAGCCCCCGGACAGGGGGCACTGAAGCTTTCTTT; CDR3: CASSPRTGGTEAFF
V: TRBV3-1/TRBV3-2; J: TRBJ2-5; size: .; D: TRBD2; DNA: TGTGCCAGCAGCCACGGGGGCGCGGGGGGGCCAGAGACCCAGTACTTC; CDR3: CASSHGGAGGPETQYF
V: TRBV4-1; J: TRBJ1-1; size: .; D: TRBD1; DNA: TGCGCCAGCAGCCAAGGGGCGGGACAGTCTTATGACACTGAAGCTTTCTTT; CDR3: CASSQGAGQSYDTEAFF
V: TRBV6-1; J: TRBJ2-3; size: .; D: .; DNA: TGTGCCAGCAGTCTTGGGGACTCTCTCACAGATACGCAGTATTTT; CDR3: CASSLGDSLTDTQYF
V: TRBV10-1; J: TRBJ1-5; size: .; D: .; DNA: TGCGCCAGCAGTCTCGGGGAAAATCAGCCCCAGCATTTT; CDR3: CASSLGENQPQHF
V: TRBV2; J: TRBJ2-3; size: .; D: .; DNA: TGTGCCAGCAGTCCTAGGACTAGCACAGATACGCAGTATTTT; CDR3: CASSPRTSTDTQYF
V: TRBV18; J: TRBJ2-7; size: .; D: .; DNA: TGTGCCAGCTCACCTTCGGACAGCTACGAGCAGTACTTC; CDR3: CASSPSDSYEQYF
V: TRBV3-1/TRBV3-2; J: TRBJ2-1; size: .; D: .; DNA: TGTGCCAGCAGCCAAGGGGGGGCCTACAATGAGCAGTTCTTC; CDR3: CASSQGGAYNEQFF
V: TRBV9; J: TRBJ2-7; size: .; D: .; DNA: TGTGCCAGCAGCGTAGGACTCACCCCCTCCTACGAGCAGTACTTC; CDR3: CASSVGLTPSYEQYF
V: TRBV27; J: TRBJ1-1; size: once; D: TRBD1; DNA: TGTGCCAGCAGTTTAAAGGGGGCGAGGACTGAAGCTTTCTTT; CDR3: CASSLKGARTEAFF
V: TRBV29-1; J: TRBJ2-7; size: .; D: .; DNA: TGCAGCGTTGTAATCCCTCTCATGCAGAACGAGCAGTACTTC; CDR3: CSVVIPLMQNEQYF
V: TRBV7-9; J: TRBJ1-2; size: few; D: .; DNA: TGTGCCAGCAGCTTAGGGGGAGAGAACTATGGCTACACCTTC; CDR3: CASSLGGENYGYTF
V: TRBV28; J: TRBJ2-5; size: .; D: TRBD1; DNA: TGTGCCAGCAGTTTAGGGGACAGGGACCAAGAGACCCAGTACTTC; CDR3: CASSLGDRDQETQYF
V: TRBV18; J: TRBJ2-3; size: .; D: .; DNA: TGTGCCAGCTCACCGGTTCCTCAACCTAGTTCAGATACGCAGTATTTT; CDR3: CASSPVPQPSSDTQYF
V: TRBV7-8; J: TRBJ2-5; size: .; D: .; DNA: TGTGCCAGCGGACTGGTGGGACACCCAGAAGAGACCCAGTACTTC; CDR3: CASGLVGHPEETQYF
V: TRBV25-1; J: TRBJ2-7; size: .; D: .; DNA: TGTGCCAGCAGTGAATCCGGTTCCTCCTACGAGCAGTACTTC; CDR3: CASSESGSSYEQYF
V: TRBV10-3; J: TRBJ2-7; size: .; D: .; DNA: TGTGCCATCAGAGGCACCCTGCCAGGGGCCTACGAGCAGTACTTC; CDR3: CAIRGTLPGAYEQYF
V: TRBV5-1; J: TRBJ2-1; size: .; D: TRBD2; DNA: TGCGCCAGCAGCTTTGGGGAGGGCCAGAATGAGCAGTTCTTC; CDR3: CASSFGEGQNEQFF
V: TRBV11-2; J: TRBJ1-5; size: .; D: TRBD1; DNA: TGTGCCAGCAGCTGGGACAGGCAAGGGCCCCAGCATTTT; CDR3: CASSWDRQGPQHF
V: TRBV25-1; J: TRBJ1-1; size: .; D: TRBD1; DNA: TGTGCCAGCAGTGATCGACAGGGTAGCACTGAAGCTTTCTTT; CDR3: CASSDRQGSTEAFF
V: TRBV6-1; J: TRBJ2-7; size: .; D: .; DNA: TGTGCCAGCAGTGAACGGGGAAACGAGCAGTACTTC; CDR3: CASSERGNEQYF
V: TRBV4-1; J: TRBJ2-6; size: .; D: .; DNA: TGCGCCAGCAGCCAAATCTATCGTTCTGGGGCCAACGTCCTGACTTTC; CDR3: CASSQIYRSGANVLTF
V: TRBV5-1; J: TRBJ1-2; size: .; D: .; DNA: TGCGCCAGCAGCTTGGCCCTGGAGGACTATGGCTACACCTTC; CDR3: CASSLALEDYGYTF
V: TRBV2; J: TRBJ1-4; size: .; D: .; DNA: TGTGCCAGCAGCCAGGGATGGGGGGCTGAAAAACTGTTTTTT; CDR3: CASSQGWGAEKLFF
V: TRBV2; J: TRBJ1-6; size: .; D: TRBD1; DNA: TGTGCCAGCAGGGGGGACAGTGTTAATTCACCCCTCCACTTT; CDR3: CASRGDSVNSPLHF
V: TRBV2; J: TRBJ2-3; size: once; D: TRBD2; DNA: TGTGCCAGCAGGAGGCTAGCGGGAGGTTGGTCAATTGGGGATACGCAGTATTTT; CDR3: CASRRLAGGWSIGDTQYF
V: TRBV18; J: TRBJ2-1; size: .; D: .; DNA: TGTGCCAGCTCACCACCTAGCAAAGATGAGCAGTTCTTC; CDR3: CASSPPSKDEQFF
V: TRBV19; J: TRBJ1-2; size: .; D: .; DNA: TGTGCCAGTAGCCCCTTGGACAGCTATGGCTACACCTTC; CDR3: CASSPLDSYGYTF
V: TRBV5-4; J: TRBJ1-2; size: .; D: .; DNA: TGTGCCAGCAGCCCACAAGCGGGGAGACGAAGTGGCTACACCTTC; CDR3: CASSPQAGRRSGYTF
V: TRBV30; J: TRBJ2-5; size: few; D: .; DNA: TGTGCCTGGAGTAGGGCAGCGAATCAGGAGACCCAGTACTTC; CDR3: CAWSRAANQETQYF
V: TRBV6-5; J: TRBJ2-5; size: .; D: TRBD2; DNA: TGTGCCAGCTCTCGGGGGGAAGTGGAGACCCAGTACTTC; CDR3: CASSRGEVETQYF
V: TRBV7-6; J: TRBJ1-5; size: .; D: TRBD1; DNA: TGTGCCAGCAGCCTAGGGTGGGGGACAGGGGATTTTAGCAATCAGCCCCAGCATTTT; CDR3: CASSLGWGTGDFSNQPQHF
V: TRBV11-3; J: TRBJ2-6; size: .; D: .; DNA: TGTGCCAGCAGCCCCTCCGCTGGGGCCAACGTCCTGACTTTC; CDR3: CASSPSAGANVLTF
V: TRBV27; J: TRBJ2-7; size: .; D: TRBD2; DNA: TGTGCCAGCAGTTTATCGGCTAGCGGTTCCAGCTCCTACGAGCAGTACTTC; CDR3: CASSLSASGSSSYEQYF
V: TRBV6-2/TRBV6-3; J: TRBJ2-5; size: .; D: TRBD1; DNA: TGTGCCAGCAGTCATACAGGGGCCGAGACCCAGTACTTC; CDR3: CASSHTGAETQYF
V: TRBV4-1; J: TRBJ1-2; size: .; D: TRBD1; DNA: TGCGCCAGCAGCCATGATCGGGTCGGGGCTCCACCTCAGGGGGTTAGCTATGGCTACACCTTC; CDR3: CASSHDRVGAPPQGVSYGYTF
V: TRBV6-5; J: TRBJ2-7; size: .; D: .; DNA: TGTGCCAGCAGAAACAGTAACCTCGACGAGCAGTACTTC; CDR3: CASRNSNLDEQYF
V: TRBV28; J: TRBJ1-1; size: .; D: .; DNA: TGTGCCAGCAGTTTAATAGCGAACACTGAAGCTTTCTTT; CDR3: CASSLIANTEAFF
V: TRBV11-2; J: TRBJ2-3; size: .; D: TRBD1; DNA: TGTGCCAGCAGCTCCGGGACAGGCCCCACAGATACGCAGTATTTT; CDR3: CASSSGTGPTDTQYF
V: TRBV9; J: TRBJ1-1; size: .; D: .; DNA: TGTGCCAGCAGCGCCAACACAGGGCCCACTGAAGCTTTCTTT; CDR3: CASSANTGPTEAFF
V: TRBV18; J: TRBJ1-5; size: .; D: .; DNA: TGTGCCAGCTCGCTTACTTTCGGGCAGCCCCAGCATTTT; CDR3: CASSLTFGQPQHF
V: TRBV6-5; J: TRBJ1-3; size: .; D: .; DNA: TGTGCCAGCAGTATCCGGGAAAATGGAAACACCATATATTTT; CDR3: CASSIRENGNTIYF
V: TRBV6-5; J: TRBJ2-2; size: .; D: .; DNA: TGTGCCAGCAGCATTGGGACCGGGGAGCTGTTTTTT; CDR3: CASSIGTGELFF
V: TRBV27; J: TRBJ2-3; size: .; D: .; DNA: TGTGCCAGCACTTTGAAATTTCGGGACACAGATACGCAGTATTTT; CDR3: CASTLKFRDTDTQYF
V: TRBV28; J: TRBJ1-4; size: .; D: .; DNA: TGTGCCAGCAGTCCCGGACCAACCCATTGGGAAAAACTGTTTTTT; CDR3: CASSPGPTHWEKLFF
V: TRBV28; J: TRBJ1-2; size: .; D: TRBD1; DNA: TGTGCCAGCAGGCACCGACAGGGACGTGTAGCTAACTATGGCTACACCTTC; CDR3: CASRHRQGRVANYGYTF
V: TRBV12-3/TRBV12-4; J: TRBJ2-7; size: .; D: .; DNA: TGTGCCAGCACCTCTGGGGAGACGGTCGAGCAGTACTTC; CDR3: CASTSGETVEQYF
V: TRBV9; J: TRBJ1-2; size: .; D: .; DNA: TGTGCCAGCAGCGACGACGGGAACTATGGCTACACCTTC; CDR3: CASSDDGNYGYTF